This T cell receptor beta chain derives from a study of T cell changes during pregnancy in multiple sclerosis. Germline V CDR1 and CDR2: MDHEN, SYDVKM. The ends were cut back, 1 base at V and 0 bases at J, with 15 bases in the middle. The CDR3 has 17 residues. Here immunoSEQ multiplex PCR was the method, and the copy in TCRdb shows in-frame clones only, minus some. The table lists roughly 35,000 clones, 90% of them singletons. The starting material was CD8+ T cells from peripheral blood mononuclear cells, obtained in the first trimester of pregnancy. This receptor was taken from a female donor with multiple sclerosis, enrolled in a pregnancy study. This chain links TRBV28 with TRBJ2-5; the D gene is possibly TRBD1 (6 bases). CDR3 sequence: CASSLFRTDKDQETQYF. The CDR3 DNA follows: TGTGCCAGCAGTTTATTCCGGACAGATAAGGACCAAGAGACCCAGTACTTC.